Listed here are 25 T cell receptor beta chains from one sample, sequenced in a study of T cells in Graves' hyperthyroidism and ophthalmopathy (dated by TCRdb to the late 2010s). Library construction relied on multiplex PCR. Sequencing used an Illumina HiSeq 2000. The TCR beta CDR3 regions were amplified from the RNA transcripts. For the first round of RT-PCR on the TCR CDR3, the HTBI primer set was used together with the Qiagen OneStep RT-PCR kit. In TCRdb, the public reads were trimmed at Q25 with fastp and aligned with MiXCR, with productive beta chains retained. Every CDR3 protein is listed once, alongside the most common genes and DNA of its rows. This sample is represented by around 190,000 distinct CDR3 sequences; 17% of them were singletons. The ten largest clones take up about half of the sample. Sequenced: blood. These receptor sequences come from a woman aged 50 to 60 with Graves' hyperthyroidism.

This clonotype was seen at least ten times. This chain joins TRBV6-1 and TRBJ1-4; 9 bases line up with TRBD1. From germline, CDR1 is MNHNS and CDR2 SASEGT. This CDR3 is 15 amino acids long. The ends lost 5 bases at V and 5 bases at J; junction bases unmatched: 6. This CDR3 is CASSSTGQGNEKLFF. The CDR3 DNA reads as TGTGCCAGCAGTTCAACGGGACAGGGAAATGAAAAACTGTTTTTT.

At least ten counts were recorded for this clonotype. This rearrangement joins TRBV12-5 to TRBJ1-2; 7 positions agree with TRBD1. V was pared by 3 bases and J by 0 bases, with 4 bases of the junction left unmatched. The CDR3 consists of 15 residues. The germline CDR1 and CDR2 sequences are LGHNT and FRNRAP. CDR3 coding DNA: TGTGCTAGTGGTTTCTGGGACAGATCTAACTATGGCTACACCTTC. Residues: CASGFWDRSNYGYTF.

This clonotype came up many times. The rearrangement joins TRBV3-1 to TRBJ1-2; a possible D gene is TRBD1 (5 bases). Germline V CDR1 and CDR2: LGHDT, YNNKEL (reference sequence). V was clipped by 2 bases and J by 2 bases, with 12 bases between them. The CDR3 contains 15 residues. The CDR3 region has the DNA TGTGCCAGCAGCCAACGGGACCTATTAAACTATGGCTACACCTTC. Residues: CASSQRDLLNYGYTF.

The V gene is TRBV6-1, the J gene TRBJ1-6; a weak D match, TRBD1 (5 bases). The CDR3 totals 13 residues. V was trimmed by 10 bases and J by 10 bases, leaving 17 bases between them. Germline CDR1 reads MNHNS; CDR2 reads SASEGT. The CDR3 region is CATGLTRFSPLHF. The DNA for the CDR3 is TGTGCCACGGGACTTACGAGGTTCTCACCCCTCCACTTT.

This clonotype was seen more than once but under ten times. A read error may be the cause here, since a much bigger clone is one base away. The chain combines TRBV10-3 with TRBJ2-7, with 9 nucleotides matching TRBD1. Germline CDR1 reads ENHRY; CDR2 reads SYGVKD. This CDR3 is built from 13 residues. J gave up 2 bases and V 10 bases, and 6 bases lay outside the gene matches. The CDR3 DNA sequence: TGTGCCAGCAGCCGGGACAGGGCCTACGAGCAGTACTTC. It translates to CASSRDRAYEQYF.

This clonotype was recorded many times. The chain recombines TRBV18 with TRBJ1-1; D is undetermined. From germline, CDR1 is KGHSH and CDR2 LQKENI. V was cut by 4 bases and J by 8 bases, with 14 bases left in between. This CDR3 has 13 residues. CDR3 residues: CASSLSGQTEAFF. DNA of the CDR3: TGTGCCAGCTCACTTTCCGGGCAGACGGAAGCTTTCTTT.

In its sample, this clonotype was seen many times. The J gene is TRBJ2-1, the V gene TRBV5-1, with TRBD2 identical over 8 bases. This CDR3 is built from 16 residues. From germline, CDR1 is SGHRS and CDR2 YFSETQ. The V segment lost 2 bases and the J segment 5 bases; nucleotides outside the gene matches: 9. CDR3 sequence: CASSLGLAGPHNEQFF. CDR3 bases: TGCGCCAGCAGCTTAGGGCTAGCGGGCCCGCACAATGAGCAGTTCTTC.

This chain connects TRBV28 to TRBJ1-2; no clear D gene. Germline V gene data show CDR1 as MDHEN and CDR2 as SYDVKM. With 9 bases removed from V and 8 bases from J, the gap between germline ends came to 10 bases. This CDR3 comprises 10 residues. Written as DNA, the CDR3 is TGTGCCAGTAGGAGGTTCGGCTACACCTTC. Encoded protein: CASRRFGYTF.

Comments on this clonotype: A much bigger clone sits one base away, suggesting this may be a read error. V is TRBV20-1 and J is TRBJ1-3, with D uncertain. The CDR3 has 13 amino acids. Germline lookup yields CDR1 DFQATT and CDR2 SNEGSKA (reference sequence). CDR3 in DNA: TGCAGTGCTAGTGATGACTCCGGAAACGCCATATATTTT. Translated, it gives CSASDDSGNAIYF.

This clonotype has a handful of counts. The chain has TRBV2 and TRBJ1-5, with D possibly being TRBD1 (5 bases). The CDR3 contains 15 residues. The V gene lost 6 bases and the J gene lost 4 bases, with 16 bases spanning the gap. Germline CDR1 SNHLY, CDR2 FYNNEI. The CDR3 nucleotides read TGTGCCAGCAGCCCCCAGAGGGGCACAAATCAGCCCCAGCATTTT. Translated, it gives CASSPQRGTNQPQHF. Together with reference TRBV2 and TRBJ1-5, the CDR3 gives the full variable domain: EPEVTQTPSHQVTQMGQEVILRCVPISNHLYFYWYRQILGQKVEFLVSFYNNEISEKSEIFDDQFSVERPDGSNFTLKIRSTKLEDSAMYFCASSPQRGTNQPQHFGDGTRLSIL.

There are a few counts of this clonotype. The V gene is TRBV5-5, the J gene TRBJ2-7, with D unresolved. CDR1 and CDR2 from the germline V gene are SGHKS and YYEKEE (reference sequence). The V gene lost 2 bases and the J gene lost 1 base, with 7 bases spanning the gap. This CDR3 contains 13 residues. In DNA, the CDR3 is TGTGCCAGCAGCTTTAGTCCATCCTACGAGCAGTACTTC. Its protein is CASSFSPSYEQYF.

The chain recombines TRBV4-1 with TRBJ2-1, with TRBD2 matching over 7 bases. The CDR3 is 16 amino acids. From germline, CDR1 is MGHRA and CDR2 YSYEKL. J lost 5 bases, V lost 4 bases, and 11 bases had no gene match. In DNA form, the CDR3 reads TGCGCCAGCAGCCCCCGAGGAGCGGGGCCTAACAATGAGCAGTTCTTC. This encodes CASSPRGAGPNNEQFF.

The gene calls are TRBV6-1 and TRBJ1-4; perhaps TRBD1 as D (6 bases). This CDR3 spans 13 amino acids. The germline V and J ends were trimmed by 6 bases and 7 bases, with 12 bases remaining between them. Germline V CDR1 and CDR2: MNHNS, SASEGT. This CDR3 reads CASSWTVTEKLFF. The DNA of the CDR3 is TGTGCCAGCAGCTGGACAGTGACTGAAAAACTGTTTTTT.

This clonotype came up a few times. CDR3 nucleotides: TGTGCCAGTAGTAGAGGACTAGCGGGAGCGGTTTTCTCTGGGGCCAACGTCCTGACTTTC. Translation: CASSRGLAGAVFSGANVLTF. The chain uses TRBV19 and TRBJ2-6; 13 bases line up with TRBD2. The length of the CDR3 is 20 residues. The V segment lost 4 bases and the J segment 0 bases; nucleotides outside the gene matches: 9. The germline V gene has CDR1 LNHDA and CDR2 SQIVND (reference sequence).

This clonotype has a count of ten or more. The genes are TRBV30 and TRBJ1-1, with D unclear. Trimming left V 3 bases short and J 1 base short, with 6 bases between. The CDR3 length is 12 residues. Looked up from germline, CDR1 is GTSNPN and CDR2 is SVGIG (reference sequence). CDR3 sequence reads: CAWRNRNTEAFF. DNA for the CDR3: TGTGCCTGGAGGAACAGGAACACTGAAGCTTTCTTT.

This clonotype was detected many times. V is TRBV6-1 and J is TRBJ2-7, with D perhaps matching TRBD1 (6 bases). Trimming took off 5 bases at V and 5 bases at J, with 13 bases between the two ends. The CDR3 is 13 residues long. Germline V lookup: CDR1 MNHNS, CDR2 SASEGT. CDR3 nucleotide sequence: TGTGCCAGCAGTCGACAGGAATTCCACGAGCAGTACTTC. Protein sequence: CASSRQEFHEQYF.

Concerning this clonotype: Compared with germline, one end of the junction differs, possibly owing to a read error. The V and J genes are TRBV7-7 and TRBJ2-1, with a tentative D call TRBD2 (5 bases). CDR1 and CDR2 from the germline V gene are SSHAT and FNYEAQ (reference sequence). The CDR3 contains 16 residues. The CDR3 sequence is CASSLVWLPEGNEQFF. The CDR3, as DNA: TGTGCTAGCAGCTTAGTTTGGCTCCCCGAGGGCAATGAGCAGTTCTTC.

The rearrangement links TRBV7-9 to TRBJ1-2; possible D gene TRBD1, 6 bases. The V gene's germline CDR1 is SEHNR and CDR2 FQNEAQ (reference sequence). The CDR3 sequence is 16 residues long. V shed 4 bases and J shed 2 bases, with 17 bases lying between them. Here the CDR3 reads CASSSALAQGNYGYTF. CDR3 in DNA: TGTGCCAGCAGCTCCGCCTTGGCCCAGGGGAACTATGGCTACACCTTC.

The chain has TRBV10-1 and TRBJ1-1; D not resolved. CDR3 size: 13 residues. Trimming took off 3 bases at V and 5 bases at J, with 10 bases between the two ends. Germline V CDR1 and CDR2: WNHNN, SYGVQD (reference sequence). CDR3 in amino acids: CASSDGEPTEAFF. The CDR3 nucleotides read TGCGCCAGCAGTGATGGGGAGCCGACTGAAGCTTTCTTT.

The CDR3 sequence is CSASPDGRSYNSPLHF. The CDR3 coding sequence is TGCAGTGCTAGCCCCGACGGTCGCTCCTATAATTCACCCCTCCACTTT. The chain employs TRBV20-1 and TRBJ1-6; D remains ambiguous. Trimming stripped 3 bases from V and 0 bases from J, with 12 bases between. Per germline, CDR1 DFQATT and CDR2 SNEGSKA (reference sequence). The CDR3 spans 16 residues.

This clonotype was counted at least ten times. The CDR3 is CASSSSGRAGVHEQYF. CDR3 nucleotide sequence: TGTGCCAGCAGCTCTTCCGGGAGGGCCGGAGTACACGAGCAGTACTTC. This rearrangement joins TRBV7-3 to TRBJ2-7; 8 nucleotides agree with TRBD2. Germline V gene sequence: CDR1 SGHTA, CDR2 FQGTGA. This CDR3 comprises 16 residues. Trimming took 4 bases from V and 5 from J; bases not matched to a gene: 13.

In this sample, this clonotype turned up many times. V usage is TRBV6-1 and J usage is TRBJ2-5; TRBD1 or TRBD2 may be the D gene (6 bases each). V was cut by 6 bases and J by 9 bases, with 23 bases left in between. The CDR3 sequence is 15 residues long. The germline CDR1 and CDR2 sequences are MNHNS and SASEGT. CDR3 sequence: CASSERVDSPGAQYF. The CDR3 nucleotides are TGTGCCAGCAGCGAACGGGTGGACAGCCCGGGGGCCCAGTACTTC.

The chain carries TRBV19 and TRBJ1-4; the D is unclear. Trimming cost V 5 bases and J 0 bases, with 10 bases left between them. CDR1 is LNHDA, CDR2 SQIVND, per germline (reference sequence). This CDR3 region has 15 residues. This chain's CDR3 is CASSAAAATNEKLFF. In DNA, the CDR3 is TGTGCCAGTAGTGCGGCAGCAGCAACTAATGAAAAACTGTTTTTT.

This clonotype was found many times. The genes are TRBV6-1 and TRBJ2-3; D call uncertain. V was clipped by 5 bases and J by 5 bases, with 17 bases between them. Germline lookup yields CDR1 MNHNS and CDR2 SASEGT. The CDR3 loop spans 15 amino acids. For the CDR3, the DNA is TGTGCCAGCAGTCCAGCGACACGGGCGAGAGATACGCAGTATTTT. Translating gives CASSPATRARDTQYF.

Regarding this clonotype: A much larger clone sits a single nucleotide away, making a read error possible. In DNA, the CDR3 is TGCGCCAGCGGCCCGCTGGGGGAGGCGGGCTCCGAGCAGTACTTC. Translation: CASGPLGEAGSEQYF. The genes are TRBV5-1 and TRBJ2-7; D possibly corresponds to TRBD2 (6 bases). V lost 7 bases, J lost 6 bases, and 23 bases lay in between. CDR1 SGHRS and CDR2 YFSETQ come from the germline V gene. There are 15 residues in the CDR3.